The clone carrying this T cell receptor beta chain appeared a single time. The target antigen is unknown. The TCR beta CDR3 regions underwent amplification from RNA transcripts. The authors performed first-round RT-PCR with HTBI primers and then a second-round multiplex PCR. TCRdb fed the multiplex PCR reads into MiXCR, producing one record per CDR3 protein. This sample yields about 210,000 distinct CDR3 sequences, of which roughly 27% are seen a single time; approximately 9.6% belongs to the top ten. The CDR3 runs 13 residues. The V gene end was trimmed by 6 bases and the J gene end by 4 bases; junction bases not matched to a gene: 4. Germline V CDR1 and CDR2: DFQATT, SNEGSKA (reference sequence). The record originates from a study of Graves' ophthalmopathy and Graves' hyperthyroidism. Study observations and caveats: In blood appeared most of the expanded thyroid clonotypes whose frequency exceeded 0.001.

This clonotype was sampled from a man aged 50 to 59 with Graves' ophthalmopathy. The chain recombines TRBV20-1 with TRBJ2-5, with 11 bases that match TRBD2. The sequenced material came from peripheral blood. The DNA of the CDR3 is TGCAGTGCCAAGGGACTAGCGGCAGAGACCCAGTACTTC. Translated, it gives CSAKGLAAETQYF.